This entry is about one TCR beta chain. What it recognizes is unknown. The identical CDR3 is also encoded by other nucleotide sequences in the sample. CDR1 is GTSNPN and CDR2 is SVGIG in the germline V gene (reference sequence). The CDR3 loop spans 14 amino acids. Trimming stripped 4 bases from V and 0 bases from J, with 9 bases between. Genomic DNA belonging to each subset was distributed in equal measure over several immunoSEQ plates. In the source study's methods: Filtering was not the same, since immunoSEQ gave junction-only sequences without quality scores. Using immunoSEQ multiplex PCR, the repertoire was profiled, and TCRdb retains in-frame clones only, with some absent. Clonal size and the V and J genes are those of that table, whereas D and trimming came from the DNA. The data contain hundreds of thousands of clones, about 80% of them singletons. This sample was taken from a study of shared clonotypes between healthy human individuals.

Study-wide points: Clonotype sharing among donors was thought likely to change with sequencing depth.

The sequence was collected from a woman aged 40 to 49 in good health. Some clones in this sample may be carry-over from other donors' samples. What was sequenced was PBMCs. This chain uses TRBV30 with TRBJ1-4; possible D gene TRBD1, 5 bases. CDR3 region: CAWTGGATNEKLFF. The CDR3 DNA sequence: TGTGCCTGGACCGGGGGTGCAACTAATGAAAAACTGTTTTTT.